This T cell receptor beta chain was sequenced during a study of cytomegalovirus exposure and HLA in healthy donors. Points from the study as a whole: Three chains linked to CMV were shown in vitro to be specific for CMV antigens. The study found most TCR sequences rare, yet found some public TCRs in many donors.

The CDR3 loop spans 14 amino acids. V lost 7 bases, J lost 0 bases, and 10 bases lay in between. Germline CDR1 and CDR2: MNHEY and SVGAGI. In the case of this clone: Its antigen is undetermined.

This table comes from immunoSEQ multiplex PCR, and its TCRdb copy is limited to in-frame clones, with some not included. Among roughly 60,000 clones listed, over 85% were seen once. The genes are TRBV6-5 and TRBJ1-3; D call uncertain. This TCR came from a woman under 30 in good health and CMV-seropositive. The sequenced material came from PBMCs. CDR3 amino acids: CASTRSNSGNTIYF. The CDR3 DNA reads TGTGCCAGCACTCGGAGTAACTCTGGAAACACCATATATTTT.